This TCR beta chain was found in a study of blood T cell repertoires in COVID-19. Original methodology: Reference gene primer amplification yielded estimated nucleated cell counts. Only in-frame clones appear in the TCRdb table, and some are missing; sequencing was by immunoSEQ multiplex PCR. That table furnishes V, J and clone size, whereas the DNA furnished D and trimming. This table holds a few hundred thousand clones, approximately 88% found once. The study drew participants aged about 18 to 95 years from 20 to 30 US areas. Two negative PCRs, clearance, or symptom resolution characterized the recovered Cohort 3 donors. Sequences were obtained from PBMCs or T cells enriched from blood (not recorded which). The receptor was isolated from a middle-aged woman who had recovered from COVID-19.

The CDR3 loop reads CASSQELGEGGNTIYF. The CDR3 DNA is TGCGCCAGCAGCCAAGAGCTCGGGGAAGGTGGAAACACCATATATTTT. The chain recombines TRBV4-3 with TRBJ1-3, with D hard to call. The V gene's germline CDR1 is LGHNA and CDR2 YSLEER. This CDR3 contains 16 residues. The V gene lost 0 bases and the J gene lost 3 bases, with 12 bases spanning the gap.